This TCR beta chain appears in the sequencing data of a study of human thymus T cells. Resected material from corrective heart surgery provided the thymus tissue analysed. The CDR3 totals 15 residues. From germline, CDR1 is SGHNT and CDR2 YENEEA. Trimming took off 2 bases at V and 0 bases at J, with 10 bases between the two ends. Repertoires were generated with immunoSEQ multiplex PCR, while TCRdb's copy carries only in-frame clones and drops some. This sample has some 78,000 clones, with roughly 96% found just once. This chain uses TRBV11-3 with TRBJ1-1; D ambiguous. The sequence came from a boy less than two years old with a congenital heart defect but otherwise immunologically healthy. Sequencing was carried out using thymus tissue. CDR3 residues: CASSLYPTMNTEAFF. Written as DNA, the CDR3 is TGTGCCAGCAGCTTATATCCGACAATGAACACTGAAGCTTTCTTT.